The 5 T cell receptor beta chains in this list originate from one sample, sequenced in a study of blood T cells in healthy people across ages. With a J-beta primer mix and a sample-barcoded 5' primer, a second PCR ran roughly 6 to 11 cycles. TCRdb re-called the 5' RACE reads through MiXCR, storing one row per CDR3 protein. The data hold about 570,000 distinct CDR3 sequences, with approximately 26% observed a single time. Separately, the same data were catalogued under a study of T cells of mothers and their children.

The sequencing input was blood. Every receptor here comes from a boy aged 2 to 10 in good health.

This clonotype was counted only a few times. The chain has TRBV6-2 or TRBV6-3 and TRBJ2-7, with TRBD2 matching over 7 bases. From germline, CDR1 is MNHEY and CDR2 SVGEGT. The trim removed 4 bases at V and 2 bases at J, leaving 8 bases unmatched. This CDR3 has 15 amino acids. CDR3 region: CASSFPGLPTYEQYF. Written as DNA, the CDR3 is TGTGCCAGCAGTTTCCCGGGACTACCCACCTACGAGCAGTACTTC.

The rearrangement joins TRBV7-9 to TRBJ2-7; 10 bases fit TRBD1. CDR3 length equals 15 residues. V lost 5 bases and J lost 7; bases outside the gene matches: 11. Looked up from germline, CDR1 is SEHNR and CDR2 is FQNEAQ (reference sequence). CDR3 sequence reads: CASSDTEDRGQEQYF. CDR3 bases: TGTGCCAGCAGCGATACGGAAGACAGGGGGCAGGAGCAGTACTTC.

The chain carries TRBV7-8 and TRBJ1-1; D is undetermined. Trimming left V 5 bases short and J 4 bases short, with 11 bases between. Per germline, CDR1 SGHVS and CDR2 FQNEAQ. The CDR3 contains 13 residues. The CDR3 DNA sequence: TGTGCCAGCAGCCCAGACACGACCACTGAAGCTTTCTTT. Amino acids: CASSPDTTTEAFF.

The chain couples TRBV11-3 to TRBJ1-1; the D is unclear. Trimming took 5 bases from V and 0 from J, leaving 7 bases between them. CDR1 is SGHNT and CDR2 is YENEEA in the germline V gene. The CDR3 length is 13 residues. CDR3 protein: CASSQNMNTEAFF. The CDR3, as DNA: TGTGCCAGCAGCCAAAACATGAACACTGAAGCTTTCTTT.

This clonotype was observed a handful of times. CDR3 coding DNA: TGTGCCAGCAGCCGCGGGACAATGAACACCGGGGAGCTGTTTTTT. This sequence encodes CASSRGTMNTGELFF. The rearrangement joins TRBV6-5 to TRBJ2-2; TRBD1 or TRBD2 may be the D gene (6 bases each). The CDR3 runs to 15 residues. V lost 6 bases, J lost 1 base, and 12 bases lay in between. Per the germline V gene, CDR1 is MNHEY and CDR2 is SVGAGI.